The sequence of this TCR beta chain was determined in a study of PD-L1 blockade in urothelial cancer. Study-level information: Anywhere from 0 to 3 prior chemotherapy regimens had been received by patients. Across blood samples, T cells had a median count of about 140,000.

V trimming: 6 bases; J trimming: 5 bases; junction bases outside the gene matches: 5. Germline CDR1 is SQVTM and CDR2 is ANQGSEA. The CDR3 has 14 residues. Disease in patients was locally advanced or metastatic urothelial carcinoma. Spiking each PCR with synthetic TCR analog templates was performed. Data came from immunoSEQ multiplex PCR; TCRdb stores just in-frame clones and leaves some out. The sample has 70,000 to 75,000 clones; 80% to 90% are singletons. This clone came up once. The chain uses TRBV29-1 and TRBJ2-2; 11 nucleotides align to TRBD1. The sequence came from a man between 65 and 79 years old with urothelial cancer. Material: PBMCs, obtained around atezolizumab (anti-PD-L1) treatment. The chain's CDR3 is CSVYGQGATGELFF. The CDR3 bases are TGCAGCGTCTATGGACAGGGGGCGACCGGGGAGCTGTTTTTT.